Each of the 4 T cell receptor beta chains below was sequenced from the same sample in a study of response to subunit inactivated influenza vaccine. TCRdb called the RT-PCR reads again in MiXCR, with one record for every CDR3 protein. The table shows approximately 730,000 distinct CDR3 sequences, with about 15% occurring only once. Specimen: PBMCs from blood, collected 14 to 15 days before vaccination. Source of these receptors: a middle-aged man who received an inactivated influenza vaccine.

This clonotype was counted once. The V call is TRBV28, the J call TRBJ2-3; D is unclear. The CDR3 is made up of 15 amino acids. Trimming pared 6 bases from V and 7 bases from J, leaving 20 bases between. The germline CDR1 and CDR2 sequences are MDHEN and SYDVKM. As DNA, the CDR3 is TGTGCCAGCAGACTACGATCGGACGACCGGCATACGCAGTATTTT. It codes for CASRLRSDDRHTQYF.

This clonotype was recorded a few times. J is TRBJ2-7 and V is TRBV2; TRBD1 matches at 10 bases. Losses at the gene ends were 6 bases for V and 0 bases for J; bases not matched to a gene: 5. The CDR3 is 15 amino acids. Germline assignment: CDR1 SNHLY and CDR2 FYNNEI. CDR3 coding DNA: TGTGCCAGCAGAGACAGGGGGCGCTTCTCCTACGAGCAGTACTTC. It specifies CASRDRGRFSYEQYF.

V is TRBV20-1 and J is TRBJ2-3; D is unresolved. This CDR3 is 15 amino acids long. Germline V CDR1 and CDR2: DFQATT, SNEGSKA (reference sequence). Trimming stripped 2 bases from V and 2 bases from J, with 14 bases between. The CDR3: CSARRGLSPTDTQYF. For the CDR3, the DNA is TGCAGTGCTAGACGAGGCCTGTCACCCACAGATACGCAGTATTTT.

J is TRBJ2-5 and V is TRBV5-1, with D unresolved. The CDR3 loop spans 13 amino acids. Trimming removed 4 bases from V and 4 bases from J, with 11 bases in between. Germline V gives CDR1 SGHRS, CDR2 YFSETQ. The CDR3: CASSDWHGETQYF. CDR3 DNA: TGCGCCAGCAGCGATTGGCACGGAGAGACCCAGTACTTC. Supplemented by reference TRBV5-1 and TRBJ2-5, the full variable domain reads KAGVTQTPRYLIKTRGQQVTLSCSPISGHRSVSWYQQTPGQGLQFLFEYFSETQRNKGNFPGRFSGRQFSNSRSEMNVSTLELGDSALYLCASSDWHGETQYFGPGTRLLVL.